This entry describes one TCR beta chain. The germline V gene has CDR1 MNHEY and CDR2 SVGAGI. The CDR3 has 16 residues. The V and J ends lost 2 bases and 4 bases respectively, with 17 bases between them. The data were taken from a study of shared clonotypes between healthy human individuals. Method: immunoSEQ multiplex PCR; TCRdb's copy keeps in-frame clones and lacks some. The sample includes roughly 2 million clones, 95% of them seen just once. This TCR derives from a man aged 18 to 29 in good health. Sequencing input: naive CD4+ T cells sorted from blood. The subset was: CD45RA+ positively selected. The rearrangement joins TRBV6-5 to TRBJ1-2; D gene uncertain. CDR3 nucleotides: TGTGCCAGCAGTTACGGTTCGGGTACCACGATCTATGGCTACACCTTC. This translates into CASSYGSGTTIYGYTF.